Below, 31 T cell receptor beta chains from the same sample are listed, as sequenced in a study of a mutant IDH1 vaccine in newly diagnosed glioma (dated by TCRdb to about 2021). To prepare the library, the immunoSEQ multiplex PCR assay was applied. The source is immuneACCESS, and TCRdb retained only in-frame sequences with V and J called. Part of the clones is not carried over; for the studies checked, unresolved V genes explain less than half of this, and the remainder is unexplained. For this sample there are around 85,000 clones; roughly 85% appear just once. Approximately 2.3% of the sample is held by the ten biggest clonotypes. This sample's time point label indicates: week 23, last vaccination. Every vaccine dose consisted of 300 ug of a 20-mer mutant IDH1 peptide in Montanide, administered subcutaneously together with topical imiquimod. For these TCRs, the target antigens are not known. Sequencing used PBMCs, obtained from a glioma patient whose treatment included an IDH1 peptide vaccine. All receptors derive from a man aged 25 to 40 with glioma. Some clones in this sample may be carry-over from other donors' samples.

The chain joins TRBV6-1 to TRBJ1-5; TRBD1 agrees at 7 bases. Germline V gives CDR1 MNHNS, CDR2 SASEGT. The CDR3 has 15 residues. J gave up 3 bases and V 1 base, and 3 bases lay outside the gene matches. In nucleotides, the CDR3 is TGTGCCAGCAGTGAAGGACAGGGTGACAATCAGCCCCAGCATTTT. Translation: CASSEGQGDNQPQHF.

The V and J genes are TRBV5-4 and TRBJ1-6; D not certain. V was trimmed by 3 bases and J by 7 bases, leaving 8 bases between them. The CDR3 is made up of 13 amino acids. Germline V gives CDR1 SGHNT, CDR2 YYREEE (reference sequence). The CDR3 DNA is TGTGCCAGCAGCTCCGGGCCAAATTCACCCCTCCACTTT. It is translated as CASSSGPNSPLHF.

The rearrangement uses TRBV30 and TRBJ1-2; 8 bases match TRBD1. Trimming at V came to 6 bases and at J to 0 bases, leaving 3 bases not matched to a gene. Per germline, CDR1 GTSNPN and CDR2 SVGIG (reference sequence). This CDR3 is built from 13 residues. The CDR3 DNA is TGTGCCTGCTCGGACAGGGCTAACTATGGCTACACCTTC. Residues: CACSDRANYGYTF.

The chain has TRBV30 and TRBJ1-6; no firm D call. This CDR3 spans 15 amino acids. Germline V gene sequence: CDR1 GTSNPN, CDR2 SVGIG (reference sequence). V lost 4 bases and J 3 bases, leaving 13 bases between the germline ends. The CDR3 is CAWIRGSYYNSPLHF. Here the CDR3 DNA reads TGTGCCTGGATCCGAGGGAGCTACTATAATTCACCCCTCCACTTT.

This clone was observed a handful of times. This chain uses TRBV9 with TRBJ1-2; 7 nucleotides match TRBD1. The CDR3 extends over 16 amino acids. V gave up 2 bases and J gave up 2 bases; unmatched junction bases: 9. Germline V gene data show CDR1 as SGDLS and CDR2 as YYNGEE. DNA of the CDR3: TGTGCCAGCAGCGTGTATGAACAGGGGCCGAACTATGGCTACACCTTC. It yields the protein CASSVYEQGPNYGYTF.

V usage is TRBV11-2 and J usage is TRBJ2-1; D is unresolved. The CDR3 is 13 amino acids. The germline V gene encodes CDR1 SGHAT and CDR2 FQNNGV. Trimming stripped 4 bases from V and 5 bases from J, with 9 bases between. CDR3 bases: TGTGCCAGCAGCTGGTCCAGAGACAATGAGCAGTTCTTC. Translating it yields CASSWSRDNEQFF.

V gene TRBV5-1 combines with J gene TRBJ2-2; D ambiguous. This CDR3 is built from 14 residues. V was pared by 0 bases and J by 3 bases, with 6 bases between. CDR1 SGHRS and CDR2 YFSETQ come from the germline V gene. In DNA, the CDR3 is TGCGCCAGCAGCTTGGTCAGATACACCGGGGAGCTGTTTTTT. It codes for CASSLVRYTGELFF. Full variable domain (rest looked up from reference TRBV5-1 and TRBJ2-2): KAGVTQTPRYLIKTRGQQVTLSCSPISGHRSVSWYQQTPGQGLQFLFEYFSETQRNKGNFPGRFSGRQFSNSRSEMNVSTLELGDSALYLCASSLVRYTGELFFGEGSRLTVL.

This clone came up once. V usage is TRBV14 and J usage is TRBJ1-2, with D possibly being TRBD1 (6 bases). CDR1 is SGHDN, CDR2 FVKESK, per germline. V was clipped by 3 bases and J by 8 bases, with 13 bases between them. The CDR3 runs 13 residues. DNA for the CDR3: TGTGCCAGCAGCCAGCGCCTAAGGGGGGGCTACACCTTC. The encoded protein is CASSQRLRGGYTF.

The chain carries TRBV6-1 and TRBJ2-7, with D perhaps matching TRBD1 (6 bases). Germline loops: CDR1 MNHNS, CDR2 SASEGT. The CDR3 has 14 residues. Deletions cut 0 bases from V and 5 bases from J, with 11 bases between. CDR3 in amino acids: CASSEAGTSHEQYF. CDR3 nucleotide sequence: TGTGCCAGCAGTGAAGCCGGGACAAGCCACGAGCAGTACTTC.

This clone is a singleton in its sample. The chain joins TRBV5-1 to TRBJ1-1; TRBD1 might be the D (6 bases). V was shortened by 3 bases and J by 5 bases, with 11 bases between the two germline ends. Germline CDR1 is SGHRS and CDR2 is YFSETQ. The CDR3 runs to 13 residues. The CDR3 loop reads CASSSIQGTEAFF. The CDR3 DNA sequence: TGCGCCAGCAGCTCAATACAGGGAACTGAAGCTTTCTTT.

The chain uses TRBV9 and TRBJ2-2; no clear D. CDR1 is SGDLS and CDR2 is YYNGEE in the germline V gene. The V gene lost 5 bases and the J gene lost 4 bases, with 6 bases spanning the gap. The CDR3 totals 12 residues. The CDR3 DNA follows: TGTGCCAGCAGTTGGGTCACCGGGGAGCTGTTTTTT. It specifies CASSWVTGELFF.

The chain links TRBV6-1 to TRBJ1-2; D call uncertain. Deletions cut 4 bases from V and 1 base from J, with 7 bases between. Germline-derived CDR1 and CDR2 are MNHNS and SASEGT. The CDR3 is 13 amino acids. CDR3 in amino acids: CASSAPGNYGYTF. CDR3 sequence (DNA): TGTGCCAGCAGTGCACCTGGTAACTATGGCTACACCTTC.

This chain links TRBV11-3 with TRBJ2-1; D could derive from TRBD1 or TRBD2 (5 bases each). Trimming shortened V by 5 bases and J by 0 bases, and 14 bases separated the two germline ends. CDR3 length equals 16 residues. The germline V gene has CDR1 SGHNT and CDR2 YENEEA. The CDR3 loop is CASSTGTRGSYNEQFF. In nucleotides, the CDR3 is TGTGCCAGCAGCACCGGGACCCGCGGCTCCTACAATGAGCAGTTCTTC.

This chain connects TRBV5-1 to TRBJ1-4; possibly TRBD1 for D (5 bases). Germline V gene data show CDR1 as SGHRS and CDR2 as YFSETQ. There are 16 residues in the CDR3. V lost 0 bases, J lost 5 bases, and 14 bases lay in between. The CDR3 protein is CASSLDRNNPNEKLFF. CDR3 bases: TGCGCCAGCAGCTTGGACAGGAACAACCCAAATGAAAAACTGTTTTTT.

This clone occurred a few times. The CDR3 is CSVELWQGVGTEAFF. CDR3 DNA sequence: TGCAGCGTTGAATTATGGCAGGGGGTAGGTACTGAAGCTTTCTTT. V and J are TRBV29-1 and TRBJ1-1, with 7 nucleotides matching TRBD1. CDR1 and CDR2 (germline): SQVTM, ANQGSEA. V was clipped by 2 bases and J by 5 bases; unmatched bases: 11. The CDR3 contains 15 residues.

With regard to this clone: The same CDR3 also results from other DNA sequences found in this sample. The chain recombines TRBV2 with TRBJ1-1; D uncertain. The CDR3 sequence is 13 residues long. Germline V gene data show CDR1 as SNHLY and CDR2 as FYNNEI. V was pared by 4 bases and J by 0 bases, with 6 bases between. The CDR3 DNA reads TGTGCCAGCAGTGCGGAGATGAACACTGAAGCTTTCTTT. Its translation: CASSAEMNTEAFF.

The chain recombines TRBV9 with TRBJ1-3, with a possible D match to TRBD1 (5 bases). In germline, CDR1 is SGDLS, CDR2 YYNGEE. Deletions cut 0 bases from V and 4 bases from J, with 11 bases between. CDR3 size: 15 residues. The CDR3 DNA follows: TGTGCCAGCAGCGTAGCGGGGGGTCGGGGAAACACCATATATTTT. Translating gives CASSVAGGRGNTIYF.

The chain recombines TRBV11-3 with TRBJ2-7; 7 bases agree with TRBD1. Looked up from germline, CDR1 is SGHNT and CDR2 is YENEEA. V trimming: 3 bases; J trimming: 5 bases; junction bases outside the gene matches: 7. The CDR3 has 14 residues. The CDR3, as DNA: TGTGCCAGCAGCTTGGGACAGATTCCCAACGAGCAGTACTTC. Encoded protein: CASSLGQIPNEQYF.

This sequence joins TRBV5-6 and TRBJ1-4, with D possibly TRBD1 on 6 matching bases. V was clipped by 4 bases and J by 4 bases, with 11 bases between them. The germline V gene has CDR1 SGHDT and CDR2 YYEEEE. The CDR3 spans 14 residues. Here the CDR3 reads CASSQGRVNEKLFF. CDR3 bases: TGTGCCAGCAGCCAGGGGCGGGTTAATGAAAAACTGTTTTTT.

This clone was observed a handful of times. The chain recombines TRBV7-9 with TRBJ1-2, with TRBD1 matching 9 bases. This CDR3 is 14 amino acids long. V was clipped by 5 bases and J by 3 bases; unmatched bases: 4. Germline CDR1 and CDR2: SEHNR and FQNEAQ (reference sequence). The CDR3 here is CASSRDRGDYGYTF. In DNA form, the CDR3 reads TGTGCCAGCAGCCGAGACAGGGGGGACTATGGCTACACCTTC.

This chain's CDR3 is CASSLGSWRLSEAFF. The CDR3 DNA follows: TGTGCCAGCAGCTTAGGGTCGTGGAGGTTGTCTGAAGCTTTCTTT. V gene TRBV7-2 combines with J gene TRBJ1-1; D not certain. Trimming took 1 base from V and 6 from J, leaving 15 bases between them. This CDR3 is 15 amino acids long. CDR1 is SGHTA, CDR2 FQGNSA, per germline.

A note on this clone: An end of the junction does not agree with germline; a read error may underlie this. J is TRBJ1-2 and V is TRBV7-2; D gene uncertain. The CDR3 is 12 residues long. CDR1 is SGHTA and CDR2 is FQGNSA in the germline V gene. CDR3 DNA: TGTGCCAGCAGCCTAGCAGCCTATGGCTACACCTTC. This sequence encodes CASSLAAYGYTF.

The V call is TRBV27, the J call TRBJ1-2; unclear D gene. V lost 4 bases and J lost 0, with 3 bases in between. The CDR3 runs to 12 residues. Germline CDR1 and CDR2: MNHEY and SMNVEV (reference sequence). CDR3 in DNA: TGTGCCAGCAGTTCTCCTAACTATGGCTACACCTTC. Translation: CASSSPNYGYTF.

J is TRBJ2-7 and V is TRBV11-1, with D possibly TRBD1 on 5 matching bases. The germline V and J ends were trimmed by 6 bases and 4 bases, with 13 bases remaining between them. The CDR3 sequence is 13 residues long. Germline-derived CDR1 and CDR2 are SGHAT and FQDESV (reference sequence). CDR3 in amino acids: CASSPDRIYEQYF. CDR3 DNA sequence: TGTGCCAGCAGTCCAGACAGAATTTACGAGCAGTACTTC. Using reference TRBV11-1 and TRBJ2-7 for the parts outside the CDR3, the full variable domain is EAEVAQSPRYKITEKSQAVAFWCDPISGHATLYWYRQILGQGPELLVQFQDESVVDDSQLPKDRFSAERLKGVDSTLKIQPAELGDSAMYLCASSPDRIYEQYFGPGTRLTVT.

A single count supports this clone. The chain couples TRBV14 to TRBJ2-1, with 11 nucleotides matching TRBD2. The germline V gene encodes CDR1 SGHDN and CDR2 FVKESK. This CDR3 has 14 amino acids. The V gene end was trimmed by 6 bases and the J gene end by 7 bases; junction bases not matched to a gene: 5. CDR3 protein: CASSLTSGANEQFF. CDR3 DNA: TGTGCCAGCAGTCTGACTAGCGGGGCTAATGAGCAGTTCTTC.

This sequence joins TRBV5-1 and TRBJ2-7; possibly TRBD2 for D (6 bases). The CDR3 runs to 14 residues. Germline V gives CDR1 SGHRS, CDR2 YFSETQ. With 5 bases removed from V and 0 bases from J, the gap between germline ends came to 12 bases. CDR3 nucleotide sequence: TGCGCCAGCAGTCCTCTCGGGGGCTCCTACGAGCAGTACTTC. Amino acids: CASSPLGGSYEQYF.

This chain's CDR3 is CASSFTQGANSPLHF. CDR3 coding DNA: TGTGCCAGCAGTTTTACCCAGGGGGCAAATTCACCCCTCCACTTT. The V call is TRBV28, the J call TRBJ1-6, with TRBD1 identical over 8 bases. The CDR3 has 15 amino acids. CDR1 MDHEN and CDR2 SYDVKM come from the germline V gene. V was pared by 3 bases and J by 7 bases, with 5 bases of the junction left unmatched.

The chain employs TRBV7-2 and TRBJ1-1; 10 bases line up with TRBD1. This CDR3 has 15 amino acids. The J segment lost 1 base and the V segment lost 5 bases, leaving 4 bases of the junction unmatched. The V gene's germline CDR1 is SGHTA and CDR2 FQGNSA. The CDR3 DNA reads as TGTGCCAGCAGCATCAGGACAGGGGGGAACACTGAAGCTTTCTTT. It yields the protein CASSIRTGGNTEAFF.

The chain carries TRBV7-9 and TRBJ2-2, with D possibly called TRBD1 or TRBD2 (5 bases each). Trimming pared 5 bases from V and 5 bases from J, leaving 21 bases between. The CDR3 contains 17 residues. The germline V gene has CDR1 SEHNR and CDR2 FQNEAQ (reference sequence). The CDR3 DNA is TGTGCCAGCAGCCCTACGGGTGGGACGGCGGAAACCGGGGAGCTGTTTTTT. It codes for CASSPTGGTAETGELFF.

The chain has TRBV28 and TRBJ1-5; D is unclear. The germline V and J ends were trimmed by 6 bases and 4 bases, with 16 bases remaining between them. The CDR3 extends over 15 amino acids. Germline assignment: CDR1 MDHEN and CDR2 SYDVKM. The CDR3: CASSDPQGLNQPQHF. DNA for the CDR3: TGTGCCAGCAGCGACCCTCAAGGTTTGAATCAGCCCCAGCATTTT.

The chain carries TRBV11-2 and TRBJ1-2; D is unclear. Germline loops: CDR1 SGHAT, CDR2 FQNNGV. The CDR3 is 16 residues long. With 5 bases removed from V and 0 bases from J, the gap between germline ends came to 16 bases. In DNA form, the CDR3 reads TGTGCCAGCAGCCTAGGCGTAGGGTCCTCTAACTATGGCTACACCTTC. Translated, it gives CASSLGVGSSNYGYTF.